What follows is one T cell receptor beta chain and its context. No antigen is known for it. Germline V gene data show CDR1 as MNHNS and CDR2 as SASEGT. The CDR3 has 16 amino acids. Trimming removed 2 bases from V and 5 bases from J; junction bases left unmatched: 11. This entry is derived from a study of graft-versus-host responses after intestinal transplantation. Study results and caveats: Early after transplant, HvG clones declined as circulating GvH clones peaked.

Some clones are missing from TCRdb's copy, which holds only in-frame ones; the method was immunoSEQ multiplex PCR. The sample carries 90,000 to 150,000 clones, roughly 91% recorded once. The sample was unstimulated CD4+ T cells sorted from spleen or lymph node cells, taken before intestinal transplant. The chain has TRBV6-1 and TRBJ1-1, with TRBD1 identical over 7 bases. The sequence was collected from a human donor who received an intestinal transplant. CDR3 in amino acids: CASSEKARGRRTEAFF. The DNA of the CDR3 is TGTGCCAGCAGTGAAAAAGCAAGGGGGCGAAGGACTGAAGCTTTCTTT.